The 11 T cell receptor beta chains below come from one sample, sequenced in a study of CD8 T cells in Susac syndrome. After extraction with the RNeasy kit, about 0.45 to 1 ug of the RNA was reverse transcribed using random hexamers. MiXCR, run by TCRdb on the immunoSEQ multiplex PCR reads, gives a single entry per CDR3 protein. The sample shows about 100,000 distinct CDR3 sequences, approximately 95% of them seen only once. Sequencing used CD8+ T cells from PBMCs. These receptors were obtained from a human donor with Susac syndrome.

The V gene is TRBV27, the J gene TRBJ2-7, with D uncertain. Trimming shortened V by 5 bases and J by 2 bases, and 10 bases separated the two germline ends. The CDR3 consists of 13 residues. The germline V gene has CDR1 MNHEY and CDR2 SMNVEV (reference sequence). The CDR3 DNA follows: TGTGCCAGCAGTCCCCGTCCCACCTACGAGCAGTACTTC. Its protein is CASSPRPTYEQYF.

CDR3 DNA sequence: TGTGCCAGCTCAATACCGGACACCGATGGCTACACCTTC. Its translation is CASSIPDTDGYTF. The chain uses TRBV18 and TRBJ1-2, with D possibly matching TRBD1 (5 bases). The V gene's germline CDR1 is KGHSH and CDR2 LQKENI. V lost 5 bases, J lost 6 bases, and 13 bases lay in between. CDR3 length equals 13 residues. Complete variable domain (other parts from reference TRBV18 and TRBJ1-2): NAGVMQNPRHLVRRRGQEARLRCSPMKGHSHVYWYRQLPEEGLKFMVYLQKENIIDESGMPKERFSAEFPKEGPSILRIQQVVRGDSAAYFCASSIPDTDGYTFGSGTRLTVV.

The gene calls are TRBV6-6 and TRBJ2-5; 7 positions match TRBD1. CDR1 MNHNY and CDR2 SVGAGI come from the germline V gene (reference sequence). The CDR3 runs 14 residues. The junction had 0 bases not matched to a gene; V was cut back by 0 bases and J by 2 bases. The CDR3 coding sequence is TGTGCCAGCAGTTACTCGACAGGGCAAGAGACCCAGTACTTC. Its translation: CASSYSTGQETQYF.

V usage is TRBV29-1 and J usage is TRBJ1-2; D is undetermined. The germline gives CDR1 SQVTM, CDR2 ANQGSEA. There are 13 residues in the CDR3. The ends were cut back, 0 bases at V and 2 bases at J, with 7 bases in the middle. The CDR3 is CSVEEQTNYGYTF. CDR3 nucleotides: TGCAGCGTTGAAGAACAGACAAACTATGGCTACACCTTC. Full variable domain (rest looked up from reference TRBV29-1 and TRBJ1-2): SAVISQKPSRDICQRGTSLTIQCQVDSQVTMMFWYRQQPGQSLTLIATANQGSEATYESGFVIDKFPISRPNLTFSTLTVSNMSPEDSSIYLCSVEEQTNYGYTFGSGTRLTVV.

The CDR3 protein is CASSRTTNEKLFF. Written as DNA, the CDR3 is TGTGCCAGCTCGAGAACAACTAATGAAAAACTGTTTTTT. The chain has TRBV6-5 and TRBJ1-4; no clear D. The CDR3 length is 13 residues. Per the germline V gene, CDR1 is MNHEY and CDR2 is SVGAGI. V lost 8 bases and J lost 0, with 7 bases in between.

The chain recombines TRBV4-2 with TRBJ1-2; no clear D gene. Germline V gives CDR1 LGHNA, CDR2 YNFKEQ. This CDR3 region has 12 residues. V was trimmed by 6 bases and J by 6 bases, leaving 11 bases between them. The DNA for the CDR3 is TGTGCCAGCAGTAGTCAGGCTCATGGCTACACCTTC. It yields the protein CASSSQAHGYTF.

This clonotype has only one observation. The V gene is TRBV20-1, the J gene TRBJ1-5, with D unresolved. Trimming cost V 6 bases and J 0 bases, with 15 bases left between them. CDR1 DFQATT and CDR2 SNEGSKA come from the germline V gene (reference sequence). CDR3 length equals 15 residues. This chain's CDR3 is CSAAHEGSSNQPQHF. The CDR3 DNA reads as TGCAGTGCAGCCCACGAGGGAAGTAGCAATCAGCCCCAGCATTTT.

The chain links TRBV12-3 or TRBV12-4 to TRBJ1-5; D remains unclear. The CDR3 is 14 residues long. V shed 5 bases and J shed 5 bases, with 13 bases lying between them. CDR3 nucleotide sequence: TGTGCCAGCAGTCTTGACTTAGGTTATCAGCCCCAGCATTTT. Amino acid sequence: CASSLDLGYQPQHF.

The rearrangement links TRBV15 to TRBJ1-2; 9 nucleotides line up with TRBD1. V lost 5 bases, J lost 9 bases, and 7 bases stayed unmatched. In germline, CDR1 is LNHNV, CDR2 YYDKDF (reference sequence). CDR3 length equals 13 residues. CDR3 nucleotide sequence: TGTGCCACCAGCGGCCGGGACAGGGTCAGCTACACCTTC. As protein: CATSGRDRVSYTF.

This chain uses TRBV20-1 with TRBJ2-7, with TRBD1 matching over 7 bases. Losses at the gene ends were 1 base for V and 3 bases for J; bases not matched to a gene: 3. Per the germline V gene, CDR1 is DFQATT and CDR2 is SNEGSKA (reference sequence). The CDR3 has 13 residues. CDR3 in amino acids: CSARGQGSYEQYF. For the CDR3, the DNA is TGCAGTGCTAGAGGACAGGGAAGCTACGAGCAGTACTTC.

This chain connects TRBV20-1 to TRBJ2-7; either TRBD1 or TRBD2 may supply D (5 bases each). CDR1 is DFQATT and CDR2 is SNEGSKA in the germline V gene (reference sequence). The CDR3 spans 12 residues. V lost 0 bases, J lost 6 bases, and 9 bases lay in between. For the CDR3, the DNA is TGCAGTGCTAGAGATGGGGGTAGCGAGCAGTACTTC. Translated, it gives CSARDGGSEQYF.